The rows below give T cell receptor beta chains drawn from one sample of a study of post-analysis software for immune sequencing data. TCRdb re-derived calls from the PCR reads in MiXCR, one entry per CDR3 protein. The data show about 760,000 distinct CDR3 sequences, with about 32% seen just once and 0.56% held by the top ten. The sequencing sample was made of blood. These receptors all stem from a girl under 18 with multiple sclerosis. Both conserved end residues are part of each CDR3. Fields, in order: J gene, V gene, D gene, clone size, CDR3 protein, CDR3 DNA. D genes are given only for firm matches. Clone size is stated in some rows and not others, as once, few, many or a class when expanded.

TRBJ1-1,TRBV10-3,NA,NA,CAISEGTGGRAFF,TGTGCCATCAGTGAGGGGACCGGTGGTCGAGCTTTCTTT
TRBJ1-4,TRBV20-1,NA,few,CSAPTGGASEKLFF,TGCAGTGCTCCCACTGGGGGGGCCAGTGAAAAACTGTTTTTT
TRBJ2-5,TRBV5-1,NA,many,CASSRPGETQYF,TGCGCCAGCAGCCGTCCGGGGGAGACCCAGTACTTC
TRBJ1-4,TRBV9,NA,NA,CASSVDGFNEKLFF,TGTGCCAGCAGCGTAGACGGATTTAATGAAAAACTGTTTTTT
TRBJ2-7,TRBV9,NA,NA,CASSVGPVDEQYF,TGTGCCAGCAGCGTAGGTCCTGTCGACGAGCAGTACTTC
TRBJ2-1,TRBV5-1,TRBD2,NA,CASSMIAGADNEQFF,TGCGCCAGCAGCATGATAGCGGGGGCCGACAATGAGCAGTTCTTC
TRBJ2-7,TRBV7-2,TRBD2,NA,CASSSAGGLRTTYEQYF,TGTGCCAGCAGCTCAGCGGGAGGGCTCCGCACCACCTACGAGCAGTACTTC
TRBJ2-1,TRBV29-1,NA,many,CSVSSRDGLYNEQFF,TGCAGCGTCTCTAGCCGGGACGGCCTCTACAATGAGCAGTTCTTC
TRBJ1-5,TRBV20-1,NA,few,CSAVGGGNQPQHF,TGCAGTGCTGTGGGGGGTGGCAATCAGCCCCAGCATTTT
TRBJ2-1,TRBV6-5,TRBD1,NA,CASSNPAGGLNGQFF,TGTGCCAGCAGCAACCCCGCAGGGGGCTTGAATGGGCAGTTCTTC
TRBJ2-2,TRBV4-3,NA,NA,CASSRSPPGELFF,TGCGCCAGCAGTCGTAGTCCCCCCGGGGAGCTGTTTTTT
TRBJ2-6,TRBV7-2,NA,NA,CASSPRGRPIWANVLTF,TGTGCCAGCAGCCCGCGGGGCAGGCCAATTTGGGCCAACGTCCTGACTTTC
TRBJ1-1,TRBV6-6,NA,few,CASRKGQENTEAFF,TGTGCCAGCAGAAAAGGGCAGGAGAACACTGAAGCTTTCTTT
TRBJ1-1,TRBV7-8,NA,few,CASRGGPTSYTEAFF,TGTGCCAGCAGGGGGGGGCCCACCTCATACACTGAAGCTTTCTTT
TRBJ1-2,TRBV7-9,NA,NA,CATVLNYTF,TGTGCCACTGTGCTGAACTACACCTTC
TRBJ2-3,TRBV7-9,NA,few,CASSFLRADTQYF,TGTGCCAGCAGCTTCCTTAGGGCAGATACGCAGTATTTT
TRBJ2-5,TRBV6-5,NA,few,CASSYSGRREQYF,TGTGCCAGCAGTTACTCGGGCAGAAGGGAGCAGTACTTC
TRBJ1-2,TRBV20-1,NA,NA,CSARKPVVSGYGYTF,TGCAGTGCTAGAAAACCAGTGGTCTCGGGGTATGGCTACACCTTC
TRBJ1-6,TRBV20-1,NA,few,CSASQANSPLHF,TGCAGTGCCTCCCAGGCTAATTCACCCCTCCACTTT
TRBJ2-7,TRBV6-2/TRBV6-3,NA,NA,CASRAARERHEQYF,TGTGCCAGCAGAGCCGCTCGCGAGAGACACGAGCAGTACTTC
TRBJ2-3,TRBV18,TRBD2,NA,CASSRLAGGEYDTQYF,TGTGCCAGCTCACGACTAGCGGGAGGGGAGTACGACACGCAGTATTTT
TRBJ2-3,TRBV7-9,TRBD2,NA,CASSFPLRGGVDTQYF,TGTGCCAGCAGCTTCCCACTGCGGGGGGGCGTTGATACGCAGTATTTT
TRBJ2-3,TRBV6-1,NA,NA,CASTRATDTQYF,TGTGCCAGCACACGGGCCACAGATACGCAGTATTTT
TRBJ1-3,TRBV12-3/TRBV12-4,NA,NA,CASKGGNTIYF,TGTGCCAGCAAGGGCGGAAACACCATATATTTT
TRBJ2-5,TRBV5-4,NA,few,CASSLRRGIEETQYF,TGTGCCAGCAGCTTACGGCGGGGAATAGAAGAGACCCAGTACTTC
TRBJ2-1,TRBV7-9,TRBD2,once,CASSPTSGRRQFF,TGTGCCAGCAGCCCCACATCCGGGAGGCGGCAGTTCTTC
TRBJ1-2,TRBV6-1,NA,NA,CASTGFVYYGYTF,TGTGCCAGCACGGGCTTCGTTTACTATGGCTACACCTTC
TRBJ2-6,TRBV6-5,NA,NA,CASSYSGGSGANVLTF,TGTGCCAGCAGTTACTCCGGTGGCTCTGGGGCCAACGTCCTGACTTTC
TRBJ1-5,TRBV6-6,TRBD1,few,CASSYFGTDQPQHF,TGTGCCAGCAGTTACTTCGGGACAGATCAGCCCCAGCATTTT
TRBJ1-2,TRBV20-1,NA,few,CGAGGGYTF,TGCGGTGCGGGCGGGGGCTACACCTTC
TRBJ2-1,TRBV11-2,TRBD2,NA,CASSQGSSGTLYNEQFF,TGTGCCAGCAGCCAGGGATCTAGCGGGACATTATACAATGAGCAGTTCTTC
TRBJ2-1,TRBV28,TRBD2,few,CASSPLAGFTYNEQFF,TGTGCCAGCAGCCCACTAGCGGGGTTTACCTACAATGAGCAGTTCTTC
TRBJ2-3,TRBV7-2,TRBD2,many,CASSLVGSGRPPDTQYF,TGTGCCAGCAGCTTAGTGGGTAGCGGGAGGCCCCCAGATACGCAGTATTTT
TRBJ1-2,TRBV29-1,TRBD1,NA,CSVVGGGCYGYTF,TGCAGCGTTGTTGGAGGGGGCTGCTATGGCTACACCTTC
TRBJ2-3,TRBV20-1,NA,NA,CSARDMHAGHTQYF,TGCAGTGCTAGAGATATGCACGCGGGGCATACGCAGTATTTT
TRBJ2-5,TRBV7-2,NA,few,CASSEALTGTQYF,TGTGCCAGCAGCGAAGCCCTGACCGGGACCCAGTACTTC
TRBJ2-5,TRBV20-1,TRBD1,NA,CSARLGTAQEAQYF,TGCAGTGCTAGGCTCGGGACAGCACAAGAGGCCCAGTACTTC
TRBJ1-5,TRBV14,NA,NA,CASSPRQTNQPQHF,TGTGCCAGCAGCCCGAGACAGACAAATCAGCCCCAGCATTTT
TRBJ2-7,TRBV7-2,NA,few,CASSYPPGHEQYF,TGTGCCAGCAGCTACCCCCCCGGGCACGAGCAGTACTTC
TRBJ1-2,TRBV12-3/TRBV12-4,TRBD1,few,CASSLVPRGRRDGYTF,TGTGCCAGCAGTTTAGTCCCCAGGGGGCGAAGGGATGGCTACACCTTC
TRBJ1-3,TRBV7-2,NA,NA,CASSMGRTLGNTIYF,TGTGCCAGCAGCATGGGACGGACCCTTGGAAACACCATATATTTT
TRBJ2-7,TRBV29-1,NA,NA,CGARWVNEQYF,TGCGGCGCGAGGTGGGTTAACGAGCAGTACTTC
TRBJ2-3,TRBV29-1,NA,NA,CSVDAGKGTDTQYF,TGCAGCGTTGACGCGGGAAAGGGCACAGATACGCAGTATTTT
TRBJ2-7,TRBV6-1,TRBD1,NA,CASSDGDSSTYEQYF,TGTGCCAGCAGTGACGGGGACAGCTCCACCTACGAGCAGTACTTC
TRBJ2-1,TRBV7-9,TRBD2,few,CASSEGPSGGANEQFF,TGTGCCAGCAGCGAGGGCCCCAGCGGGGGGGCGAATGAGCAGTTCTTC
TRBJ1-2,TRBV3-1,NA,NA,CASSPSPLSAYGYTF,TGTGCCAGCAGCCCCAGCCCCCTCAGCGCCTATGGTTACACCTTC
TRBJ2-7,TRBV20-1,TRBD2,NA,CSGYRGETATYEQYF,TGCAGTGGGTACCGGGGGGAGACTGCGACCTACGAGCAGTACTTC
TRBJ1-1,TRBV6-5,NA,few,CASVARNTEAFF,TGTGCCAGCGTAGCCAGGAACACTGAAGCTTTCTTT
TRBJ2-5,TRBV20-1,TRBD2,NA,CSARDPLAGGIRGTQYF,TGCAGTGCTAGAGATCCCCTAGCGGGAGGAATTAGGGGGACCCAGTACTTC
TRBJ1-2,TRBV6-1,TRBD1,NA,CASRDRDNYGYTF,TGTGCCAGCAGGGACAGGGATAACTATGGCTACACCTTC
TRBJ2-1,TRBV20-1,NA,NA,CSAFTLRVDEQFF,TGCAGTGCGTTCACCCTTAGGGTGGATGAGCAGTTCTTC
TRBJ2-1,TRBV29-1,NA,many,CSGVAGLPQNEQFF,TGCAGCGGTGTCGCAGGGCTACCCCAGAATGAGCAGTTCTTC
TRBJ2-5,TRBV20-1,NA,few,CRARGDRETQYF,TGCAGGGCTAGAGGGGATCGGGAGACCCAGTACTTC
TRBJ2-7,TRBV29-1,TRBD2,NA,CSATLAGGAYEQYF,TGCAGCGCCACACTAGCGGGAGGTGCCTACGAGCAGTACTTC
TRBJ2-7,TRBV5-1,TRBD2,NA,CASSRTWTSGSYEQYF,TGCGCCAGCAGCCGTACGTGGACTAGCGGGAGCTACGAGCAGTACTTC
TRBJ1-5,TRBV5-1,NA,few,CASSLHGERGQPQHF,TGCGCCAGCAGCCTGCATGGGGAAAGGGGTCAGCCCCAGCATTTT